Included here is one TCR beta chain sequence, with context. Its matching antigen is unknown. This sample was taken from a study of Graves' ophthalmopathy and Graves' hyperthyroidism. Across the whole study: Peripheral blood was gathered at first diagnosis, ahead of any treatment whatsoever. The study's findings and limits: The model achieved around 67% sensitivity and approximately 74% specificity for ophthalmopathy progression. Blood repertoires reportedly contained most expanded thyroid clonotypes above 0.001 frequency.

RNA transcripts provided the template for amplifying TCR beta CDR3 regions. Second-round multiplex PCR came after a first-round RT-PCR that employed HTBI primers. In TCRdb, the multiplex PCR reads were re-called with MiXCR into one record per CDR3 protein. This sample has over 500,000 distinct CDR3 sequences; roughly 20% occur once, and the top ten carry more than 5.5%. CDR3 length: 14 residues. Germline V CDR1 and CDR2: MNHEY, SMNVEV (reference sequence). V lost 5 bases, J lost 3 bases, and 14 bases lay in between. Sequenced sample: peripheral blood. The rearrangement uses TRBV27 and TRBJ2-7; perhaps TRBD1 as D (6 bases). This sequence originates from a woman in her late teens or twenties with stable Graves' hyperthyroidism. Some clones in this sample may be carry-over from other donors' samples. This chain's CDR3 is CASSLRDTVYEQYF. The CDR3 DNA reads TGTGCCAGCAGTCTCCGGGACACCGTCTACGAGCAGTACTTC.